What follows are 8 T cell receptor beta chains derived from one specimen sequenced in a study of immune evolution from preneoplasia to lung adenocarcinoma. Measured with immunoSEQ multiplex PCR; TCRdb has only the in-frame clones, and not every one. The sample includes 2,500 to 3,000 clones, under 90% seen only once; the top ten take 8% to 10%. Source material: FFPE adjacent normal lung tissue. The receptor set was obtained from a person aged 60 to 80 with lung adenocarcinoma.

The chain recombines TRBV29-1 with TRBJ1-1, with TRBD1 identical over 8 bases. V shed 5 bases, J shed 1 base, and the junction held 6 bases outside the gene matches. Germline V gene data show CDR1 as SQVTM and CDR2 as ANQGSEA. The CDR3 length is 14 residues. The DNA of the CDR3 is TGCAGCGTTACACCTCAGGGGGCGAACACTGAAGCTTTCTTT. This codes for CSVTPQGANTEAFF. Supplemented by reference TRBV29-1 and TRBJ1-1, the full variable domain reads SAVISQKPSRDICQRGTSLTIQCQVDSQVTMMFWYRQQPGQSLTLIATANQGSEATYESGFVIDKFPISRPNLTFSTLTVSNMSPEDSSIYLCSVTPQGANTEAFFGQGTRLTVV.

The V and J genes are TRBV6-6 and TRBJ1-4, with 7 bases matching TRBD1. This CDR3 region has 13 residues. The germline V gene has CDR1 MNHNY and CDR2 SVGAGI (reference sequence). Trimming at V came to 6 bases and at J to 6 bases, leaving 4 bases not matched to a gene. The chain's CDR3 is CASSWTGDEKLFF. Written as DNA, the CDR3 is TGTGCCAGCAGCTGGACAGGAGATGAAAAACTGTTTTTT.

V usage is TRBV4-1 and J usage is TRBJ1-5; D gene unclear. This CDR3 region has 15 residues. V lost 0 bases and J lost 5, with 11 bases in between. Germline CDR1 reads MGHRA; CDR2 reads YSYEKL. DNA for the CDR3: TGCGCCAGCAGCCAAGATCTAGTGGGGTATCAGCCCCAGCATTTT. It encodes CASSQDLVGYQPQHF.

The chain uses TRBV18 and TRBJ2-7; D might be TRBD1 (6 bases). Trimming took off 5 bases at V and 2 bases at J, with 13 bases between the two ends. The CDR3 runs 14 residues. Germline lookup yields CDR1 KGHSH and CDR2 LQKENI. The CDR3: CASSGDRFTYEQYF. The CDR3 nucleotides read TGTGCCAGCTCAGGAGACAGGTTTACCTACGAGCAGTACTTC.

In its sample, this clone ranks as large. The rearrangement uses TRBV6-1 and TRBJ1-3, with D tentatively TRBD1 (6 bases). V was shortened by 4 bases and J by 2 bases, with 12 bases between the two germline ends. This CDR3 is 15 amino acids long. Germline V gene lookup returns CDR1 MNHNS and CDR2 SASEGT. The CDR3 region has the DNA TGTGCCAGCAGTGCGGCCGGGACAACTGGAAACACCATATATTTT. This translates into CASSAAGTTGNTIYF.

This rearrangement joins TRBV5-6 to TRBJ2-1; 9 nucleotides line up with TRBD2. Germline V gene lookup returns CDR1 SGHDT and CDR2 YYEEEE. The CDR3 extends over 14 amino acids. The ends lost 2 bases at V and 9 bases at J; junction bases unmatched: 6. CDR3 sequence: CASSLPSGTVEQFF. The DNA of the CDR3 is TGTGCCAGCAGCTTACCTAGCGGGACCGTTGAGCAGTTCTTC. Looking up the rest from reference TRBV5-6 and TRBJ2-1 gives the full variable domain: DAGVTQSPTHLIKTRGQQVTLRCSPKSGHDTVSWYQQALGQGPQFIFQYYEEEERQRGNFPDRFSGHQFPNYSSELNVNALLLGDSALYLCASSLPSGTVEQFFGPGTRLTVL.

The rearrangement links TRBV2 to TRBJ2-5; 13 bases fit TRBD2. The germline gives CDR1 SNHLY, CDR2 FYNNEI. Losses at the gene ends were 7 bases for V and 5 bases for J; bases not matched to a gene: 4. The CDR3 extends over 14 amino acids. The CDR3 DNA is TGTGCCAGCACCCGGACTAGCGGGAGTGAGACCCAGTACTTC. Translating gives CASTRTSGSETQYF. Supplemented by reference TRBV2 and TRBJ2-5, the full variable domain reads EPEVTQTPSHQVTQMGQEVILRCVPISNHLYFYWYRQILGQKVEFLVSFYNNEISEKSEIFDDQFSVERPDGSNFTLKIRSTKLEDSAMYFCASTRTSGSETQYFGPGTRLLVL.

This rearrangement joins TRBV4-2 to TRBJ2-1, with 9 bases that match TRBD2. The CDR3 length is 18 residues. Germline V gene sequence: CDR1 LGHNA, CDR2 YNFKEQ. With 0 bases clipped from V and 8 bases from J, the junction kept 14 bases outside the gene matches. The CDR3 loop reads CASSQDHWTSAPGDEQFF. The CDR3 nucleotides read TGTGCCAGCAGCCAAGATCACTGGACTAGCGCACCCGGGGATGAGCAGTTCTTC.